The 25 T cell receptor beta chains reported below all come from one sample, sequenced in a study of blood T cells in healthy people across ages. Sample-barcoded 5' priming and a J-beta primer mix drove a second PCR of roughly 7 to 11 cycles. TCRdb recomputed calls from the 5' RACE reads with MiXCR, one row per CDR3 protein. The sample lists hundreds of thousands of distinct CDR3 sequences, roughly 56% occurring once. Specimen: blood. The receptors originated from a man aged 35-49 years in good health.

This clonotype occurred a few times. The chain is built from TRBV16 and TRBJ2-4, with D unclear. The assigned J gene may be wrong: the sequence end matches TRBJ2-7 better. Germline lookup yields CDR1 KGHSY and CDR2 FQNENV. The CDR3 covers 13 residues. CDR3 residues: CASSQSLGYEQYF. CDR3 DNA: TGTGCCAGCAGCCAATCGTTAGGCTACGAGCAGTACTTC.

This clonotype was observed a handful of times. The chain carries TRBV20-1 and TRBJ2-1; D gene uncertain. Germline V gives CDR1 DFQATT, CDR2 SNEGSKA (reference sequence). Trimming removed 3 bases from V and 0 bases from J, with 12 bases in between. The CDR3 sequence is 15 residues long. CDR3 protein: CSARIVPSSYNEQFF. CDR3 in DNA: TGCAGTGCTAGGATAGTTCCGAGCTCCTACAATGAGCAGTTCTTC.

This clonotype was detected only a few times. The J gene is TRBJ2-3, the V gene TRBV20-1; D possibly corresponds to TRBD2 (6 bases). The germline V gene has CDR1 DFQATT and CDR2 SNEGSKA (reference sequence). CDR3 length equals 17 residues. This chain's CDR3 is CSFLPPRWEAGRDTQYF. The CDR3 nucleotides are TGCAGCTTCCTCCCACCTCGGTGGGAGGCTGGAAGGGATACGCAGTATTTT.

The rearrangement uses TRBV18 and TRBJ2-1; D ambiguous. V was cut by 3 bases and J by 2 bases, with 11 bases left in between. The CDR3 consists of 15 residues. Germline V gives CDR1 KGHSH, CDR2 LQKENI. CDR3 DNA sequence: TGTGCCAGCTCACCCGACTCCACCACCTACAATGAGCAGTTCTTC. Translating gives CASSPDSTTYNEQFF.

The J gene is TRBJ2-3, the V gene TRBV20-1; 7 bases map to TRBD2. The CDR3 extends over 14 amino acids. The trim removed 3 bases at V and 0 bases at J, leaving 3 bases unmatched. Germline CDR1 and CDR2: DFQATT and SNEGSKA (reference sequence). The CDR3: CSASARGSTDTQYF. CDR3 sequence (DNA): TGCAGTGCTAGTGCGCGGGGGAGCACAGATACGCAGTATTTT.

The chain recombines TRBV20-1 with TRBJ2-7; 14 bases agree with TRBD2. The CDR3 has 17 amino acids. J was trimmed by 4 bases and V by 3 bases; bases with no gene match: 11. The germline V gene has CDR1 DFQATT and CDR2 SNEGSKA (reference sequence). The DNA of the CDR3 is TGCAGTGCTAGTTCGACGGGACTAGCGGGAGATTTTTACGAGCAGTACTTC. Translated, it gives CSASSTGLAGDFYEQYF.

The chain uses TRBV5-1 and TRBJ2-5, with D hard to call. V was trimmed by 0 bases and J by 2 bases, leaving 8 bases between them. Germline V gene data show CDR1 as SGHRS and CDR2 as YFSETQ. The CDR3 covers 14 residues. The CDR3 coding sequence is TGCGCCAGCAGCTTGGGCGTTGCTCAAGAGACCCAGTACTTC. This codes for CASSLGVAQETQYF.

This clonotype was observed a handful of times. This rearrangement joins TRBV12-3 or TRBV12-4 to TRBJ2-4; D uncertain. The CDR3 contains 12 residues. The V gene lost 0 bases and the J gene lost 8 bases, with 5 bases spanning the gap. Here the CDR3 reads CASSLASDIQYF. The CDR3, as DNA: TGTGCCAGCAGTTTAGCGTCTGACATTCAGTACTTC.

CDR3 sequence reads: CASSQAYGYTF. In nucleotides, the CDR3 is TGTGCCAGCAGCCAGGCCTATGGCTACACCTTC. This rearrangement joins TRBV12-3 or TRBV12-4 to TRBJ1-2; unclear D gene. This CDR3 is built from 11 residues. Trimming pared 6 bases from V and 4 bases from J, leaving 6 bases between.

On this clonotype itself: A read error may account for a junction end that differs from germline. The genes are TRBV27 and TRBJ1-6; 8 nucleotides align to TRBD1. The CDR3 is 12 residues long. The germline V gene has CDR1 MNHEY and CDR2 SMNVEV (reference sequence). The CDR3 region has the DNA TGTGCCGGCAGGACAGGGAATTCACCCCTCCACTTT. Protein product: CAGRTGNSPLHF.

CDR3 nucleotides: TGCAGTGCTAGAGGACTAGCGGGAGTTAATGAGCAGTTCTTC. Translating it yields CSARGLAGVNEQFF. This chain uses TRBV20-1 with TRBJ2-1; 12 nucleotides line up with TRBD2. The ends lost 1 base at V and 7 bases at J; junction bases unmatched: 2. CDR1 and CDR2 from the germline V gene are DFQATT and SNEGSKA (reference sequence). The CDR3 covers 14 residues.

In this sample, this clonotype turned up a few times. V and J are TRBV27 and TRBJ2-7, with 8 bases fitting TRBD1. The CDR3 runs to 16 residues. From germline, CDR1 is MNHEY and CDR2 SMNVEV (reference sequence). V lost 5 bases to trimming and J lost 0 bases; unmatched junction nucleotides: 9. The CDR3 nucleotides read TGTGCCAGCAGTCCCCCGGGACAGGCCTACTCCTACGAGCAGTACTTC. Translated: CASSPPGQAYSYEQYF.

The gene calls are TRBV20-1 and TRBJ2-1, with TRBD2 identical over 12 bases. There are 16 residues in the CDR3. Trimming at V came to 6 bases and at J to 12 bases, leaving 18 bases not matched to a gene. The germline CDR1 and CDR2 sequences are DFQATT and SNEGSKA (reference sequence). CDR3 loop: CSAGATLAGGLSSQFF. CDR3 DNA sequence: TGCAGTGCCGGAGCTACCCTAGCGGGGGGGCTAAGCTCGCAGTTCTTC.

The chain carries TRBV20-1 and TRBJ1-5, with D possibly being TRBD1 (5 bases). Trimming took 0 bases from V and 0 from J, leaving 12 bases between them. CDR3 size: 16 residues. Per germline, CDR1 DFQATT and CDR2 SNEGSKA (reference sequence). The CDR3 sequence: CSARDQEGYSNQPQHF. CDR3 nucleotides: TGCAGTGCTAGAGATCAAGAGGGGTATAGCAATCAGCCCCAGCATTTT.

This clonotype has only a few counts. This chain uses TRBV4-3 with TRBJ1-6; D is undetermined. Between the trimmed V and J ends, which lost 0 bases and 6 bases, there was a span of 9 bases. Germline CDR1 reads LGHNA; CDR2 reads YSLEER. This CDR3 has 15 residues. The CDR3: CASSQEARANSPLHF. Here the CDR3 DNA reads TGCGCCAGCAGCCAAGAAGCGAGGGCTAATTCACCCCTCCACTTT.

This chain joins TRBV11-2 and TRBJ2-1, with TRBD1 identical over 7 bases. The J segment lost 5 bases and the V segment lost 5 bases, leaving 3 bases of the junction unmatched. The CDR3 totals 13 residues. The germline V gene encodes CDR1 SGHAT and CDR2 FQNNGV. CDR3 sequence (DNA): TGTGCCAGCAGCCGCACAGGGGACAATGAGCAGTTCTTC. Translated, it gives CASSRTGDNEQFF.

The chain uses TRBV24-1 and TRBJ1-5, with 7 bases matching TRBD1. Germline assignment: CDR1 KGHDR and CDR2 SFDVKD. The CDR3 contains 14 residues. Trimming removed 5 bases from V and 4 bases from J; junction bases left unmatched: 4. In DNA form, the CDR3 reads TGTGCCACCAGTGTTCCGGGACAGAATCAGCCCCAGCATTTT. It yields the protein CATSVPGQNQPQHF.

This clonotype was counted between two and nine times. V usage is TRBV12-3 or TRBV12-4 and J usage is TRBJ2-1; TRBD1 matches 9 bases. J was trimmed by 5 bases and V by 7 bases; bases with no gene match: 9. The CDR3 runs 15 residues. The CDR3 coding sequence is TGTGCCAGCACAACCGGGACAGGGCTGAACAATGAGCAGTTCTTC. As protein: CASTTGTGLNNEQFF.

This clonotype has more than one count but fewer than ten. This chain uses TRBV6-5 with TRBJ1-1; 9 bases fit TRBD1. This CDR3 is 17 amino acids long. The J segment lost 4 bases and the V segment lost 4 bases, leaving 13 bases of the junction unmatched. Looked up from germline, CDR1 is MNHEY and CDR2 is SVGAGI. The CDR3 nucleotides read TGTGCCAGCAGTTCGGGACAGGGTATTTTTTTAGGCACTGAAGCTTTCTTT. It specifies CASSSGQGIFLGTEAFF.

The chain couples TRBV24-1 to TRBJ2-4; D is uncertain. The J call could be wrong; TRBJ2-7 is a better fit for the DNA end. Germline V CDR1 and CDR2: KGHDR, SFDVKD. CDR3 size: 12 residues. The CDR3 region has the DNA TGTGCCACCAGTGATTTTGGCCACGAGCAGTACTTC. Its protein is CATSDFGHEQYF.

This chain links TRBV5-6 with TRBJ2-4, with 7 bases identical to TRBD2. The length of the CDR3 is 15 residues. Germline loops: CDR1 SGHDT, CDR2 YYEEEE. J was trimmed by 3 bases and V by 2 bases; bases with no gene match: 5. CDR3 coding DNA: TGTGCCAGCAGCTTCCGGGGGGTTGGCAAAAACATTCAGTACTTC. Protein product: CASSFRGVGKNIQYF.

This chain connects TRBV30 to TRBJ1-3, with D hard to call. Germline V gene lookup returns CDR1 GTSNPN and CDR2 SVGIG (reference sequence). The germline V and J ends were trimmed by 3 bases and 6 bases, with 15 bases remaining between them. The CDR3 extends over 14 amino acids. CDR3 nucleotides: TGTGCCTGGAGCCTTTTGGACCTGGCAAACACCATATATTTT. It specifies CAWSLLDLANTIYF.

This clonotype came up a few times. This sequence joins TRBV7-2 and TRBJ2-3, with D possibly TRBD1 on 5 matching bases. Germline CDR1 is SGHTA and CDR2 is FQGNSA. V was shortened by 4 bases and J by 6 bases, with 17 bases between the two germline ends. The CDR3 extends over 15 amino acids. CDR3 amino acids: CASSYDGASGDTQYF. In DNA, the CDR3 is TGTGCCAGCAGCTACGACGGCGCGTCAGGGGATACGCAGTATTTT.

The V gene is TRBV29-1, the J gene TRBJ1-1; perhaps TRBD1 as D (6 bases). Trimming left V 6 bases short and J 5 bases short, with 13 bases between. There are 12 residues in the CDR3. CDR1 is SQVTM and CDR2 is ANQGSEA in the germline V gene. CDR3 DNA sequence: TGCAGCGTCATGGGGGCTGGTACTGAAGCTTTCTTT. Residues: CSVMGAGTEAFF.

This clonotype was counted only a few times. The chain combines TRBV6-2 or TRBV6-3 with TRBJ2-5; D remains ambiguous. CDR1 MNHEY and CDR2 SVGEGT come from the germline V gene. V was pared by 6 bases and J by 1 base, with 18 bases between. The CDR3 consists of 16 residues. The CDR3 coding sequence is TGTGCCAGCAGATATCTGGCGAGCCACATCCAAGAGACCCAGTACTTC. This sequence encodes CASRYLASHIQETQYF.